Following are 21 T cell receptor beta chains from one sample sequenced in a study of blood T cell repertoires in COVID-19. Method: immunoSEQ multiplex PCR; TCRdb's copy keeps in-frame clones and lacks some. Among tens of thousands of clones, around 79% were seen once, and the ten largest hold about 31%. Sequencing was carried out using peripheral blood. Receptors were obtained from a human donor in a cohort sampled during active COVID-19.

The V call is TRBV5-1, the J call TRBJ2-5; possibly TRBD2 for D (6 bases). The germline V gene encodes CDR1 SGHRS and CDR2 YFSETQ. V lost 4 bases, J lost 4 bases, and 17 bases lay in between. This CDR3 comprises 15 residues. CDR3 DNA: TGCGCCAGCAGCCCGGAGCTAGCGTCACGAGAGACCCAGTACTTC. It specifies CASSPELASRETQYF. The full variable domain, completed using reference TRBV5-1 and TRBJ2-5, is KAGVTQTPRYLIKTRGQQVTLSCSPISGHRSVSWYQQTPGQGLQFLFEYFSETQRNKGNFPGRFSGRQFSNSRSEMNVSTLELGDSALYLCASSPELASRETQYFGPGTRLLVL.

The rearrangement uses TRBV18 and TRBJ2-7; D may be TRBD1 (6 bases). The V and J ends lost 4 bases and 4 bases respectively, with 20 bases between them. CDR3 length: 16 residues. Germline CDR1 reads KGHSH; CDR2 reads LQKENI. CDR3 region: CASSLNRDLKLYEQYF. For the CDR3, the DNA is TGTGCCAGCTCACTGAACAGGGATCTAAAGCTGTACGAGCAGTACTTC. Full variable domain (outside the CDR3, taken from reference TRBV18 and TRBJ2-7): NAGVMQNPRHLVRRRGQEARLRCSPMKGHSHVYWYRQLPEEGLKFMVYLQKENIIDESGMPKERFSAEFPKEGPSILRIQQVVRGDSAAYFCASSLNRDLKLYEQYFGPGTRLTVT.

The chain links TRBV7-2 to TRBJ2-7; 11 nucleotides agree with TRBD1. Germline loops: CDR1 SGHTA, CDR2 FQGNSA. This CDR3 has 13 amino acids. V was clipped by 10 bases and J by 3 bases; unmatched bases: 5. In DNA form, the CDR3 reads TGTGCCAACCGGGACAGGGGGTTCTACGAGCAGTACTTC. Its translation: CANRDRGFYEQYF.

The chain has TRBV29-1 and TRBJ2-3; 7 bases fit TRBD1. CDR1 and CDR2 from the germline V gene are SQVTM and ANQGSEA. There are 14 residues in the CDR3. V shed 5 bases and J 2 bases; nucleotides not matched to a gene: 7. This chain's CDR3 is CSVYRGKTTDTQYF. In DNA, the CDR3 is TGCAGCGTTTACAGGGGCAAGACCACAGATACGCAGTATTTT.

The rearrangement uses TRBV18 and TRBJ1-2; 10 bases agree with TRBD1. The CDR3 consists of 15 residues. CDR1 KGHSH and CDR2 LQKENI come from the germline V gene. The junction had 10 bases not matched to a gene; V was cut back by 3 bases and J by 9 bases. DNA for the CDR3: TGTGCCAGCTCACCCCCGACAGGGGGCGGACAAAGCTACACCTTC. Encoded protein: CASSPPTGGGQSYTF.

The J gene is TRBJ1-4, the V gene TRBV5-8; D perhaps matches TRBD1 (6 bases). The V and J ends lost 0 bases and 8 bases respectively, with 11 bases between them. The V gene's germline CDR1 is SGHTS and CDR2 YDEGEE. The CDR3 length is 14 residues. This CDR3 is CASSLEQGGEKLFF. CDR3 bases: TGTGCCAGCAGCTTGGAACAGGGAGGGGAAAAACTGTTTTTT.

CDR3 in DNA: TGTGCCAGTTCCCTTACGGGGGTTTCAGGGTTCATCTATGGCTACACCTTC. Residues: CASSLTGVSGFIYGYTF. V is TRBV19 and J is TRBJ1-2; weak D call: TRBD1 (5 bases). CDR3 length: 17 residues. Germline lookup yields CDR1 LNHDA and CDR2 SQIVND (reference sequence). V dropped 8 bases and J dropped 4 bases, with 26 bases sitting between them.

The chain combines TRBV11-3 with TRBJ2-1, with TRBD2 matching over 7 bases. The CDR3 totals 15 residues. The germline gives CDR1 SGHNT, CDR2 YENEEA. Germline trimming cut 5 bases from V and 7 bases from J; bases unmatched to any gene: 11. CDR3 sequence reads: CASSPGLADANEQFF. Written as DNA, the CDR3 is TGTGCCAGCAGCCCGGGGCTAGCGGATGCTAATGAGCAGTTCTTC.

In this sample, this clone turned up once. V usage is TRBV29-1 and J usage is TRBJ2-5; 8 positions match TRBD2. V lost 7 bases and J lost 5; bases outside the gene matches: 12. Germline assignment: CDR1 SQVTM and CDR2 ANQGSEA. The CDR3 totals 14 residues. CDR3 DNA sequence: TGCAGCGCCCTAGCGGGTCAGCGTTTTGAGACCCAGTACTTC. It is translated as CSALAGQRFETQYF.

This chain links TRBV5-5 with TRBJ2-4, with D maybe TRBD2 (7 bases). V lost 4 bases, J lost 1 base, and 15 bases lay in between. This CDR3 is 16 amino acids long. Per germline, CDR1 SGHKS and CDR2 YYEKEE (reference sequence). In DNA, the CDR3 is TGTGCCAGCAGCATGGGAGGGGACATTGCCAAAAACATTCAGTACTTC. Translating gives CASSMGGDIAKNIQYF.

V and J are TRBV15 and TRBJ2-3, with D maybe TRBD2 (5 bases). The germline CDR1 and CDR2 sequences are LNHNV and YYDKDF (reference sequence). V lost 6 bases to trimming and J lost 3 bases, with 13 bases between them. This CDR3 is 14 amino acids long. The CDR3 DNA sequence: TGTGCCACCAGAGGGAGAACATTAACAGATACGCAGTATTTT. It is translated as CATRGRTLTDTQYF.

CDR3 sequence (DNA): TGTGCCAGTAGTATAGATAGGGCAGGGGCTAACTATGGCTACACCTTC. Translated, it gives CASSIDRAGANYGYTF. The gene calls are TRBV19 and TRBJ1-2, with a tentative D call TRBD1 (6 bases). Germline CDR1 and CDR2: LNHDA and SQIVND (reference sequence). V dropped 0 bases and J dropped 0 bases, with 11 bases sitting between them. The length of the CDR3 is 16 residues.

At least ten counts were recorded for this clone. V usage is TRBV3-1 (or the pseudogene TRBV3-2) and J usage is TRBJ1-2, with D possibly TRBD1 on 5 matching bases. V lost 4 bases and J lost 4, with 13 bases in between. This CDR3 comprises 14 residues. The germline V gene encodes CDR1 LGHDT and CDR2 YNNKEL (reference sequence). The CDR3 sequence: CASSRRGGTYGYTF. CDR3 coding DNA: TGTGCCAGCAGCCGCCGCGGGGGGACCTATGGCTACACCTTC.

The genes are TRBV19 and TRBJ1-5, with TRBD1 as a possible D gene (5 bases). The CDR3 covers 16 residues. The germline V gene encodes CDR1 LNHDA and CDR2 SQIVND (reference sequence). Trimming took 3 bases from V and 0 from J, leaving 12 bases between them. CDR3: CASSIGAVNSNQPQHF. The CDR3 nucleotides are TGTGCCAGTAGTATTGGGGCAGTCAATAGCAATCAGCCCCAGCATTTT.

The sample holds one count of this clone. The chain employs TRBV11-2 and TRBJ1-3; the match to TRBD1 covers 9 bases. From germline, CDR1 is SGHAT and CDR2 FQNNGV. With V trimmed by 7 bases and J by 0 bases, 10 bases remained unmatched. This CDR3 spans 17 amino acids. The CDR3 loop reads CASTHLGTGLSGNTIYF. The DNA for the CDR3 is TGTGCCAGCACCCATTTAGGGACAGGGCTCTCTGGAAACACCATATATTTT.

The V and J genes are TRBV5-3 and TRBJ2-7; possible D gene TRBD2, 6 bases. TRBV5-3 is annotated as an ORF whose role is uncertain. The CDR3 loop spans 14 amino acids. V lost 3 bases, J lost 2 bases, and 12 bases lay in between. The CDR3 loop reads CARSSRWGAYEQYF. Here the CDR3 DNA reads TGTGCCAGAAGCTCACGGTGGGGGGCCTACGAGCAGTACTTC.

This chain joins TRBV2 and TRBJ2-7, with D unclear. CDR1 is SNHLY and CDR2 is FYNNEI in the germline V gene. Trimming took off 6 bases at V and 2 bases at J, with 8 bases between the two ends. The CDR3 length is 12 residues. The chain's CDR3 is CASRILTYEQYF. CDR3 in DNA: TGTGCCAGCAGAATCCTAACCTACGAGCAGTACTTC.

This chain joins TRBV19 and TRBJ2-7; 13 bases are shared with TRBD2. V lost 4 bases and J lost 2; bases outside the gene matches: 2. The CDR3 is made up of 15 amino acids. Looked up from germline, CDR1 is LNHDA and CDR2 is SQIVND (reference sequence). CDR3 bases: TGTGCCAGTAGTAGTGGGACTAGCGGGACCTACGAGCAGTACTTC. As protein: CASSSGTSGTYEQYF.

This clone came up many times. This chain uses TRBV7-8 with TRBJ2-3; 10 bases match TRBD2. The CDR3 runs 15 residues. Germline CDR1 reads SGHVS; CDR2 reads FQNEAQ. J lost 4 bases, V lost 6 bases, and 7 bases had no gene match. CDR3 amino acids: CASSFRTSGPDTQYF. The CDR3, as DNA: TGTGCCAGCAGTTTCAGGACTAGCGGACCAGATACGCAGTATTTT.

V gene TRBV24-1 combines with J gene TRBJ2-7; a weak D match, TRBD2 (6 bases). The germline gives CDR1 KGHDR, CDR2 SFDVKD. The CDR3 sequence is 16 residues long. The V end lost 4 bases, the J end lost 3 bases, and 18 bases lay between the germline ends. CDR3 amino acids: CATSELGPGGLYEQYF. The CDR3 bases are TGTGCCACCAGTGAATTGGGACCCGGAGGGCTCTACGAGCAGTACTTC.

The CDR3 DNA follows: TGTGCCAGTAGTATCGGGGGGACGGCGAACACCGGGGAGCTGTTTTTT. This encodes CASSIGGTANTGELFF. This chain uses TRBV19 with TRBJ2-2; 7 bases match TRBD2. The junction had 4 bases not matched to a gene; V was cut back by 3 bases and J by 0 bases. The CDR3 has 16 residues. Germline V gene lookup returns CDR1 LNHDA and CDR2 SQIVND (reference sequence). Full variable domain (missing parts from reference TRBV19 and TRBJ2-2): DGGITQSPKYLFRKEGQNVTLSCEQNLNHDAMYWYRQDPGQGLRLIYYSQIVNDFQKGDIAEGYSVSREKKESFPLTVTSAQKNPTAFYLCASSIGGTANTGELFFGEGSRLTVL.